A selection of T cell receptor beta chains follows, all from one sample in a study of shared clonotypes between healthy human individuals. Generated by immunoSEQ multiplex PCR, the TCRdb table keeps only in-frame clones and is missing some. The sample lists approximately 740,000 clones, 80% to 95% occurring once. The material sequenced was naive CD8+ T cells sorted from blood. Receptors were obtained from a man aged 30 to 45 in good health. Each CDR3 is given with its conserved first and last residue. A D gene is named only where the DNA matches it firmly. Clone size is not always given. Where it is, it says once, few, many or a class for expanded clones.

size	D	V	J	DNA	CDR3
-	TRBD1	TRBV5-4	TRBJ2-6	TGTGCCAGCAGCTTGGGACAGGGGGCGACTGGGGCCAACGTCCTGACTTTC	CASSLGQGATGANVLTF
-	TRBD1	TRBV5-4	TRBJ2-7	TGTGCCAGCAGCTTGGCGGGACAGGATGTCGGGTACTTC	CASSLAGQDVGYF
-	-	TRBV27	TRBJ1-4	TGTGCCAGCACCCAGACAGCAACTAATGAAAAACTGTTTTTT	CASTQTATNEKLFF
few	-	TRBV27	TRBJ2-3	TGTGCCAGCAGTTTGGGCGTCACAGATACGCAGTATTTT	CASSLGVTDTQYF
-	-	TRBV5-1	TRBJ2-5	TGCGCCAGCAGTCTCCCGGCGTCACAAGAGACCCAGTACTTC	CASSLPASQETQYF
-	-	TRBV4-2	TRBJ1-1	TGTGCCAGCAGCCAAGATCTGTACTCAATCACTACCGACGAGGAGACTGAAGCTTTCTTT	CASSQDLYSITTDEETEAFF
few	-	TRBV27	TRBJ2-1	TGTGCCAGCAGTTTATCGTCCTACAATGAGCAGTTCTTC	CASSLSSYNEQFF
-	-	TRBV5-5	TRBJ1-5	TGTGCCAGCAGCTTGGTCGGGCAAGGTCAGCCCCAGCATTTT	CASSLVGQGQPQHF
-	TRBD2	TRBV2	TRBJ2-2	TGTGCCAGCAGTGCTCGGCTAGCGGAGACCGGGGAGCTGTTTTTT	CASSARLAETGELFF
-	-	TRBV27	TRBJ2-3	TGTGCCAGCTCCCCTTTTGCGGGCCGGGGAGATACGCAGTATTTT	CASSPFAGRGDTQYF